One and the same sample provided the 22 T cell receptor beta chains below, sequenced in a study of blood T cell repertoires in COVID-19. Sequencing used immunoSEQ multiplex PCR; TCRdb keeps in-frame clones, though not all of them. The sample consists of a few hundred thousand clones, roughly 80% of them appearing once. Specimen: peripheral blood. Source of these receptors: a woman of 80 years or more with acute or convalescent COVID-19.

The chain carries TRBV29-1 and TRBJ2-3; 9 nucleotides match TRBD1. Trimming at V came to 4 bases and at J to 4 bases, leaving 3 bases not matched to a gene. The germline V gene encodes CDR1 SQVTM and CDR2 ANQGSEA. There are 13 residues in the CDR3. The CDR3 DNA reads as TGCAGCGTTGGGGGACAGGGCCCAGATACGCAGTATTTT. This encodes CSVGGQGPDTQYF.

This clone was seen once. The gene calls are TRBV5-1 and TRBJ2-1, with TRBD1 matching over 9 bases. The CDR3 contains 16 residues. V was pared by 0 bases and J by 7 bases, with 8 bases of the junction left unmatched. Germline CDR1 and CDR2: SGHRS and YFSETQ. Here the CDR3 DNA reads TGCGCCAGCAGCTTGGGGACAGGGGAAAGTGTAAATGAGCAGTTCTTC. Residues: CASSLGTGESVNEQFF.

The chain joins TRBV29-1 to TRBJ1-5; a possible D gene is TRBD1 (6 bases). The V and J ends lost 7 bases and 5 bases respectively, with 15 bases between them. CDR3 length: 13 amino acids. Germline lookup yields CDR1 SQVTM and CDR2 ANQGSEA. Here the CDR3 reads CSAVTGRDQPQHF. The CDR3 coding sequence is TGCAGCGCCGTGACAGGCCGTGATCAGCCCCAGCATTTT.

This sequence joins TRBV6-2 or TRBV6-3 and TRBJ1-1; a possible D gene is TRBD1 (5 bases). This CDR3 contains 14 residues. Germline V lookup: CDR1 MNHEY, CDR2 SVGEGT. V was pared by 2 bases and J by 6 bases, with 13 bases between. CDR3 residues: CASSYPGGGAEAFF. Written as DNA, the CDR3 is TGTGCCAGCAGTTACCCGGGCGGGGGTGCTGAAGCTTTCTTT.

Comments on this clone: Other DNA variants within this sample encode the same CDR3. CDR3 residues: CASSIRGNTIYF. CDR3 DNA: TGTGCCAGTAGTATTCGTGGAAACACCATATATTTT. The chain employs TRBV19 and TRBJ1-3; no clear D gene. V lost 3 bases, J lost 3 bases, and 3 bases lay in between. The CDR3 runs to 12 residues. Germline CDR1 is LNHDA and CDR2 is SQIVND (reference sequence).

The chain recombines TRBV4-3 with TRBJ1-2, with 7 bases that match TRBD1. V trimming: 3 bases; J trimming: 8 bases; junction bases outside the gene matches: 9. The germline CDR1 and CDR2 sequences are LGHNA and YSLEER. The CDR3 is made up of 14 amino acids. Here the CDR3 DNA reads TGCGCCAGCAGCCAGATTTGGGAAGGGGGCGGCTACACCTTC. Protein sequence: CASSQIWEGGGYTF.

V usage is TRBV30 and J usage is TRBJ1-4, with 8 nucleotides matching TRBD1. Germline V gene sequence: CDR1 GTSNPN, CDR2 SVGIG (reference sequence). CDR3 length equals 12 residues. V lost 3 bases and J lost 8; bases outside the gene matches: 2. The DNA of the CDR3 is TGTGCCTGGAGAAGGACAGGGGAAAAACTGTTTTTT. Its translation: CAWRRTGEKLFF.

This clone was observed a handful of times. The chain couples TRBV9 to TRBJ2-1; D is perhaps TRBD2 (6 bases). The CDR3 consists of 15 residues. Deletions cut 3 bases from V and 8 bases from J, with 18 bases between. The germline V gene has CDR1 SGDLS and CDR2 YYNGEE. The DNA of the CDR3 is TGTGCCAGCAGCGAACCGGGACGGGACTGGGATGAGCAGTTCTTC. It is translated as CASSEPGRDWDEQFF.

This clone occurred once. The chain employs TRBV18 and TRBJ2-7; 10 bases are a match to TRBD1. Germline loops: CDR1 KGHSH, CDR2 LQKENI. There are 13 residues in the CDR3. Trimming removed 5 bases from V and 6 bases from J; junction bases left unmatched: 4. CDR3 in amino acids: CASSETGGGEQYF. The DNA of the CDR3 is TGTGCCAGCTCAGAGACAGGGGGCGGCGAGCAGTACTTC.

This chain connects TRBV27 to TRBJ1-2, with 7 bases identical to TRBD1. Germline V CDR1 and CDR2: MNHEY, SMNVEV (reference sequence). The CDR3 loop spans 14 amino acids. J lost 5 bases, V lost 4 bases, and 7 bases had no gene match. For the CDR3, the DNA is TGTGCCAGCAGTTCCGGGACAGAGATTTATGGCTACACCTTC. Translation gives CASSSGTEIYGYTF.

This sequence joins TRBV28 and TRBJ1-1; 8 positions agree with TRBD1. Germline V CDR1 and CDR2: MDHEN, SYDVKM. This CDR3 spans 13 amino acids. After removal of 6 bases from V and 7 bases from J, the junction contained 7 bases not matched to a gene. CDR3 DNA sequence: TGTGCCAGCAGACCCGGACAGGGTGGTGAAGCTTTCTTT. It translates to CASRPGQGGEAFF.

The chain is built from TRBV3-1 (or the pseudogene TRBV3-2) and TRBJ2-2, with 14 bases that match TRBD2. The germline gives CDR1 LGHDT, CDR2 YNNKEL (reference sequence). V was clipped by 4 bases and J by 6 bases; unmatched bases: 1. The CDR3 extends over 15 amino acids. The CDR3 region is CASSRLAGGPGELFF. The CDR3 DNA sequence: TGTGCCAGCAGCCGACTAGCGGGAGGGCCCGGGGAGCTGTTTTTT.

This clone was seen just once. The chain uses TRBV5-1 and TRBJ2-7; 11 bases match TRBD2. Looked up from germline, CDR1 is SGHRS and CDR2 is YFSETQ. V shed 2 bases and J 5 bases; nucleotides not matched to a gene: 6. This CDR3 spans 15 amino acids. The CDR3 DNA reads as TGCGCCAGCAGCTTATTAGCGGGAGGGCCCGACGAGCAGTACTTC. Protein sequence: CASSLLAGGPDEQYF.

The chain has TRBV5-1 and TRBJ2-1; the match to TRBD2 covers 8 bases. Per the germline V gene, CDR1 is SGHRS and CDR2 is YFSETQ. The CDR3 is 16 residues long. The V gene end was trimmed by 3 bases and the J gene end by 7 bases; junction bases not matched to a gene: 12. CDR3 loop: CASSWGAATSANEQFF. The CDR3 DNA reads TGCGCCAGCAGCTGGGGGGCCGCGACTAGCGCAAATGAGCAGTTCTTC.

This clone was counted once. The V and J genes are TRBV7-9 and TRBJ2-3; 7 nucleotides align to TRBD2. J lost 10 bases, V lost 2 bases, and 9 bases had no gene match. The germline V gene encodes CDR1 SEHNR and CDR2 FQNEAQ (reference sequence). The CDR3 consists of 14 residues. CDR3 sequence reads: CASSLSGGTNAQYF. The CDR3, as DNA: TGTGCCAGCAGCTTAAGTGGAGGGACTAACGCGCAGTATTTT.

This clone has a handful of counts. The CDR3 here is CASSHNNYVNTGELFF. In DNA, the CDR3 is TGTGCCAGCAGCCACAATAACTATGTGAACACCGGGGAGCTGTTTTTT. This chain uses TRBV5-8 with TRBJ2-2; D not certain. There are 16 residues in the CDR3. The V and J ends lost 4 bases and 1 base respectively, with 14 bases between them. In germline, CDR1 is SGHTS, CDR2 YDEGEE. Using reference TRBV5-8 and TRBJ2-2 for the parts outside the CDR3, the full variable domain is EAGVTQSPTHLIKTRGQQATLRCSPISGHTSVYWYQQALGLGLQFLLWYDEGEERNRGNFPPRFSGRQFPNYSSELNVNALELEDSALYLCASSHNNYVNTGELFFGEGSRLTVL.

The chain couples TRBV15 to TRBJ1-6; TRBD1 agrees at 9 bases. The CDR3 consists of 15 residues. V dropped 2 bases and J dropped 6; count of bases not matched to a gene: 2. Germline V gives CDR1 LNHNV, CDR2 YYDKDF (reference sequence). In DNA, the CDR3 is TGTGCCACCAGCAGAATGACAGGGGGTAATTCACCCCTCCACTTT. This sequence encodes CATSRMTGGNSPLHF.

The J gene is TRBJ2-1, the V gene TRBV7-3, with TRBD2 identical over 12 bases. Germline V lookup: CDR1 SGHTA, CDR2 FQGTGA. The V and J ends lost 4 bases and 7 bases, in that order; junction bases with no gene match: 5. This CDR3 is built from 15 residues. The CDR3 loop reads CASSSTGTSGNEQFF. The CDR3 nucleotides read TGTGCCAGCAGCTCTACCGGGACTAGCGGGAATGAGCAGTTCTTC.

The chain recombines TRBV27 with TRBJ1-2; D is possibly TRBD1 (6 bases). This CDR3 has 12 residues. Germline V gives CDR1 MNHEY, CDR2 SMNVEV (reference sequence). V lost 5 bases to trimming and J lost 2 bases, with 6 bases between them. This CDR3 reads CASSTGNYGYTF. The CDR3 nucleotides are TGTGCCAGCAGTACAGGGAACTATGGCTACACCTTC.

This chain links TRBV10-1 with TRBJ2-5, with a weak D call TRBD2 (6 bases). Trimming shortened V by 7 bases and J by 3 bases, and 24 bases separated the two germline ends. The V gene's germline CDR1 is WNHNN and CDR2 SYGVQD (reference sequence). The CDR3 is 17 amino acids. CDR3 amino acids: CASTYGASDSQEETQYF. The CDR3 DNA follows: TGCGCCAGCACTTACGGTGCTAGCGATTCGCAAGAAGAGACCCAGTACTTC.

The V and J genes are TRBV6-1 and TRBJ1-5; the D gene is possibly TRBD1 (5 bases). This CDR3 comprises 14 residues. V was cut by 2 bases and J by 1 base, with 6 bases left in between. Germline V gene data show CDR1 as MNHNS and CDR2 as SASEGT. The CDR3 spells CASSEWGSNQPQHF. The CDR3 DNA reads as TGTGCCAGCAGTGAATGGGGCAGCAATCAGCCCCAGCATTTT.

The V call is TRBV7-3, the J call TRBJ2-7, with D unclear. Germline-derived CDR1 and CDR2 are SGHTA and FQGTGA. Trimming pared 3 bases from V and 3 bases from J, leaving 18 bases between. CDR3 length: 16 amino acids. The DNA of the CDR3 is TGTGCCAGCAGCTTGAGTGAGTGTCCTAGGTGCTACGAGCAGTACTTC. Amino acids: CASSLSECPRCYEQYF.